This T cell receptor (beta chain) derives from a study of T cells in Graves' hyperthyroidism and ophthalmopathy. Findings and caveats of the study: Stable hyperthyroidism was separated from ophthalmopathy by a model based on 13 V-J features.

The TCR beta CDR3 regions underwent amplification using RNA transcripts as the source. The TCR CDR3 was amplified in a first-round RT-PCR using the HTBI primer set. TCRdb independently ran MiXCR on the multiplex PCR reads; one entry per CDR3 protein. The table shows roughly 350,000 distinct CDR3 sequences, with roughly 13% occurring only once. This clonotype was detected ten times or more. Its matching antigen is unknown. Sequencing was done on a sample of blood. This sequence originates from a woman younger than 45 with Graves' hyperthyroidism.

The CDR3 loop reads CASSEETGNQPQHF. In DNA form, the CDR3 reads TGTGCCAGCAGTGAAGAGACAGGCAATCAGCCCCAGCATTTT. This chain uses TRBV6-1 with TRBJ1-5, with TRBD1 as a possible D gene (5 bases). This CDR3 is built from 14 residues. Trimming took off 1 base at V and 2 bases at J, with 6 bases between the two ends. In germline, CDR1 is MNHNS, CDR2 SASEGT.